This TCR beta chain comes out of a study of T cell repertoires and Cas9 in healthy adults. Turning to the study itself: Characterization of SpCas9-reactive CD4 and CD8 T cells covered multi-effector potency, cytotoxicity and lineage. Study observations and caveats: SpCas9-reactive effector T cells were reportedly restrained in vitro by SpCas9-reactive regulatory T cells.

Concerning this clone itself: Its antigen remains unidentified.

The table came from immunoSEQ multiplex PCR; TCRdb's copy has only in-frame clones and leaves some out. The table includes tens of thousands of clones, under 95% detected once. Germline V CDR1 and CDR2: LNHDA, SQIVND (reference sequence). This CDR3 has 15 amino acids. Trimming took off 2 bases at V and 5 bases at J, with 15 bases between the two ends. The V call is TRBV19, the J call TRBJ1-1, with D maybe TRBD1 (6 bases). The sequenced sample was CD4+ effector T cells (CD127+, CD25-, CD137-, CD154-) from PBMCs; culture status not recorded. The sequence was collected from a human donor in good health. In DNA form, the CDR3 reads TGTGCCAGTAGTATACGGGCTTTCCAGGGGACTGAAGCTTTCTTT. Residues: CASSIRAFQGTEAFF.